This entry features one T cell receptor (beta chain) sequence. This clonotype was detected a few times. The antigen it binds to is not known. Base-call qualities are not available, and no considerably larger clone is one nucleotide away. This specimen comes from a study of patients and donors after allogeneic stem cell transplantation (TCRdb year 2020). V sheds 0 bases and J sheds 4 bases, leaving 9 bases between their ends. The germline V gene gives CDR1 as ENHRY and CDR2 as SYGVKD. The CDR3 runs 14 residues from the cysteine to the phenylalanine. Just the 42-base CDR3 DNA is kept, in frame starting at base 1. The receptor library was made with RT-PCR. TCRdb records NextSeq 550 as the sequencer. In TCRdb, the public reads were trimmed at Q25 with fastp and aligned with MiXCR, with productive beta chains retained. Under each unique CDR3 protein, matching rows form one entry showing the most common genes and DNA. In all, the sample holds about 2,000 distinct CDR3 sequences, and around 1.7% of those were seen once. 5.7% of the sample rests with the top ten.

The specimen was blood, either unsorted or a sorted T cell fraction (not recorded which). This chain joins TRBV10-3 to TRBJ1-1; the D segment could be TRBD1, given 5 matching bases. The receptor's source is a human donor who was either an allogeneic HSCT recipient or a stem cell or donor lymphocyte infusion donor (not recorded which). It is not recorded whose cells these are; they may come from a transplant donor. The encoded CDR3 is CAISESEGRTEAFF. The DNA sequence is given as TGTGCCATCAGTGAGTCGGAGGGGCGCACTGAAGCTTTCTTT.